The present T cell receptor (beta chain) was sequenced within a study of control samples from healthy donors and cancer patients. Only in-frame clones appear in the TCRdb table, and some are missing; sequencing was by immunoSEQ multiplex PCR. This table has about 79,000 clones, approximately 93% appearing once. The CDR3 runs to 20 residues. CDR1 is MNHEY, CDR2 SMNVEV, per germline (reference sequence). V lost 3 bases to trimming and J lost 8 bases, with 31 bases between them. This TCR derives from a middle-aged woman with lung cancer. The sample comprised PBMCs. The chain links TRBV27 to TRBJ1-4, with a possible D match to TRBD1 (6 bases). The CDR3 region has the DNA TGTGCCAGCAGTTTTAAGGGTGGGGGGCTTCGGATCGACGCCTGGGAAAAACTGTTTTTT. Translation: CASSFKGGGLRIDAWEKLFF.